The subject of this entry is one T cell receptor beta chain. The data were taken from a study of blood T cell repertoires in COVID-19. About the research overall: COVID-19 samples from acute and convalescent phases originated in the United States, Italy and Spain. Nucleic acid was either cDNA or gDNA, and it came from T cells, B-cell-depleted T cells, or PBMCs.

Assay: immunoSEQ multiplex PCR; the TCRdb copy retains only in-frame clones and omits some. The sample has a few hundred thousand clones, about 89% seen once. The germline V and J ends were trimmed by 6 bases and 3 bases, with 23 bases remaining between them. There are 17 residues in the CDR3. Germline V gene data show CDR1 as MDHEN and CDR2 as SYDVKM. The TCR originated in a woman between 45 and 65 years old who had recovered from COVID-19. The sequencing sample was made of peripheral blood. This sequence joins TRBV28 and TRBJ1-1; D gene uncertain. This CDR3 is CASSRQESRNLHTEAFF. CDR3 in DNA: TGTGCCAGCAGCCGACAAGAATCAAGGAACCTACACACTGAAGCTTTCTTT.